This passage covers 4 T cell receptor beta chains from one sample sequenced in a study of blood T cells in healthy people across ages. Then a second PCR, running roughly 6 to 12 cycles, was carried out with a sample-barcoded 5' primer and a J-beta primer mix. One entry per CDR3 protein, called by TCRdb with MiXCR from the 5' RACE reads. The repertoire holds about 780,000 distinct CDR3 sequences, with roughly 25% as singletons. This same sample was also part of a study on T cells of mothers and their children.

Sequenced input: blood. The receptors shown here come from a boy aged 10-17 years in good health.

This clonotype was picked up many times. The V and J genes are TRBV9 and TRBJ2-7, with 8 positions matching TRBD1. Germline V gene sequence: CDR1 SGDLS, CDR2 YYNGEE. CDR3 size: 15 residues. V shed 1 base, J shed 3 bases, and the junction held 6 bases outside the gene matches. Written as DNA, the CDR3 is TGTGCCAGCAGCGTATTCGGGACAGGTATCTACGAGCAGTACTTC. This translates into CASSVFGTGIYEQYF.

This rearrangement joins TRBV20-1 to TRBJ2-7; 10 bases match TRBD2. Trimming removed 5 bases from V and 6 bases from J; junction bases left unmatched: 4. Germline lookup yields CDR1 DFQATT and CDR2 SNEGSKA (reference sequence). The CDR3 totals 12 residues. The CDR3 DNA reads as TGCAGTGCTCGGGGACTAGCGTTCGAGCAGTACTTC. Translated: CSARGLAFEQYF.

J is TRBJ2-2 and V is TRBV5-1, with a possible D match to TRBD2 (6 bases). V was clipped by 4 bases and J by 9 bases, with 19 bases between them. The germline CDR1 and CDR2 sequences are SGHRS and YFSETQ. CDR3 length equals 15 residues. The CDR3 DNA is TGCGCCAGCAGCCGAGGACTAAACTTCGTACGGGAGCTGTTTTTT. Protein: CASSRGLNFVRELFF.

This clonotype has just a few counts. The V and J genes are TRBV7-3 and TRBJ2-5, with 12 bases lining up with TRBD2. This CDR3 has 15 residues. Per germline, CDR1 SGHTA and CDR2 FQGTGA. The V segment lost 4 bases and the J segment 1 base; nucleotides outside the gene matches: 1. CDR3 protein: CASSWTSGVQETQYF. In DNA, the CDR3 is TGTGCCAGCAGCTGGACTAGCGGGGTCCAAGAGACCCAGTACTTC.